These 23 T cell receptor beta chains were all obtained from the same sample, sequenced in a study of metastatic and nonmetastatic thyroid tumors. No patient received treatment before thyroid surgery. Through MiXCR, TCRdb re-clonotyped the PCR reads. This sample carries more than 20,000 clones, roughly 18% of them seen once, and the ten largest clones take approximately 2.7%. Sequenced material: adjacent normal tissue. Receptor source: a male donor with papillary thyroid cancer or a benign thyroid nodule (not recorded which). Some clones in this sample may be carry-over from other donors' samples.

The gene calls are TRBV6-2 or TRBV6-3 and TRBJ2-1; D uncertain. V dropped 10 bases and J dropped 3 bases, with 16 bases sitting between them. The germline V gene encodes CDR1 MNHEY and CDR2 SVGEGT. The CDR3 totals 14 residues. The CDR3 DNA sequence: TGTGCCACTTGCTCTAGAACGTACTACAATGAGCAGTTCTTC. Translating gives CATCSRTYYNEQFF.

The chain is built from TRBV28 and TRBJ2-7; TRBD2 matches at 8 bases. CDR1 MDHEN and CDR2 SYDVKM come from the germline V gene. CDR3 size: 14 residues. Losses at the gene ends were 7 bases for V and 3 bases for J; bases not matched to a gene: 8. The CDR3 loop is CASIPSGCSYEQYF. CDR3 nucleotides: TGTGCCAGCATCCCTAGCGGGTGTAGCTACGAGCAGTACTTC.

This clone was recorded at least ten times. The J gene is TRBJ1-5, the V gene TRBV5-1, with D possibly matching TRBD1 (5 bases). V lost 4 bases to trimming and J lost 5 bases, with 10 bases between them. This CDR3 is built from 13 residues. Looked up from germline, CDR1 is SGHRS and CDR2 is YFSETQ. The CDR3 loop is CASSVGDHQPQHF. CDR3 DNA: TGCGCCAGCAGCGTGGGGGATCATCAGCCCCAGCATTTT.

The chain carries TRBV20-1 and TRBJ2-7; 7 nucleotides align to TRBD2. Trimming removed 1 base from V and 4 bases from J; junction bases left unmatched: 10. This CDR3 comprises 15 residues. Germline loops: CDR1 DFQATT, CDR2 SNEGSKA (reference sequence). CDR3 DNA sequence: TGCAGTGCTAGAGGCGGGAGTGGGGGGATATACGAGCAGTACGTC. This translates into CSARGGSGGIYEQYV.

This clone has a count of ten or more. The chain employs TRBV24-1 and TRBJ2-7; 7 positions match TRBD1. This CDR3 has 19 amino acids. Germline CDR1 and CDR2: KGHDR and SFDVKD. Trimming at V came to 7 bases and at J to 0 bases, leaving 20 bases not matched to a gene. CDR3 bases: TGTGCCACCAGAAAAAGCCGGGGCAGGGGGTTCAATAGCTCCTACGAGCAGTACGTC. Protein sequence: CATRKSRGRGFNSSYEQYV.

Sample share makes this clone medium-sized. The V gene is TRBV19, the J gene TRBJ2-3; D gene ambiguous. From germline, CDR1 is LNHDA and CDR2 SQIVND (reference sequence). V lost 6 bases to trimming and J lost 5 bases, with 12 bases between them. The CDR3 covers 13 residues. CDR3 sequence: CASSGLTGDTQYF. The DNA of the CDR3 is TGTGCCAGTAGCGGGCTAACGGGAGATACGCAGTATTTT.

This clone has at least ten counts. This sample also contains other DNA sequences that code for the same CDR3. J is TRBJ2-2 and V is TRBV5-1, with D possibly being TRBD1 (5 bases). The germline gives CDR1 SGHRS, CDR2 YFSETQ. There are 16 residues in the CDR3. Trimming left V 2 bases short and J 2 bases short, with 13 bases between. CDR3 residues: CASSLTGTINTGELFF. Written as DNA, the CDR3 is TGCGCCAGCAGCTTAACAGGCACAATCAACACCGGGGAGCTGTTTTTT.

This clone is judged medium-sized. The rearrangement joins TRBV6-2 or TRBV6-3 to TRBJ2-7, with D possibly being TRBD1 or TRBD2 (5 bases each). CDR3 length: 14 amino acids. Trimming cost V 2 bases and J 6 bases, with 14 bases left between them. Germline CDR1 reads MNHEY; CDR2 reads SVGEGT. This CDR3 is CASSYTGRLGEQYF. CDR3 in DNA: TGTGCCAGCAGTTACACGGGACGACTCGGCGAGCAGTACTTC.

A few counts support this clone. The chain employs TRBV18 and TRBJ2-3; either TRBD1 or TRBD2 may supply D (6 bases each). CDR3 length: 15 residues. The V gene lost 3 bases and the J gene lost 0 bases, with 10 bases spanning the gap. Germline V CDR1 and CDR2: KGHSH, LQKENI. The chain's CDR3 is CASSPQGTSTDTQYF. The DNA for the CDR3 is TGTGCCAGCTCACCTCAGGGGACTAGCACAGATACGCAGTATTTT.

At least ten counts were recorded for this clone. V is TRBV28 and J is TRBJ1-4; 7 bases are shared with TRBD1. Germline trimming cut 5 bases from V and 4 bases from J; bases unmatched to any gene: 7. This CDR3 region has 15 residues. Germline V lookup: CDR1 MDHEN, CDR2 SYDVKM. In DNA form, the CDR3 reads TGTGCCAGCAGTCCCATTGGACAGGTTAATGAAAAACTGTTTTTT. The encoded protein is CASSPIGQVNEKLFF.

J is TRBJ2-1 and V is TRBV20-1, with 10 bases identical to TRBD2. The CDR3 has 16 residues. Germline V gene data show CDR1 as DFQATT and CDR2 as SNEGSKA (reference sequence). The ends lost 3 bases at V and 2 bases at J; junction bases unmatched: 7. The CDR3 loop reads CSASQIAGGTYNEQFF. In DNA, the CDR3 is TGCAGTGCTAGTCAAATAGCGGGAGGAACCTACAATGAGCAGTTCTTC.

This clone was seen at least ten times. This chain joins TRBV30 and TRBJ1-2; D is ambiguous. The length of the CDR3 is 14 residues. The V gene's germline CDR1 is GTSNPN and CDR2 SVGIG (reference sequence). V was cut by 5 bases and J by 1 base, with 14 bases left in between. The CDR3: CAWERSNVNYGYTF. The DNA of the CDR3 is TGTGCCTGGGAACGGAGCAACGTTAACTATGGCTACACCTTC.

This clone has at least ten counts. CDR3 bases: TGTGCCAGCAGCGCCGCGAGCGGGGGGGAGACAGATACGCAGTATTTT. This encodes CASSAASGGETDTQYF. This chain uses TRBV7-3 with TRBJ2-3; the match to TRBD2 covers 10 bases. Germline values: CDR1 SGHTA, CDR2 FQGTGA. With 5 bases clipped from V and 3 bases from J, the junction kept 8 bases outside the gene matches. The CDR3 is made up of 16 amino acids.

This clone was seen a handful of times. V gene TRBV4-1 combines with J gene TRBJ2-5; TRBD1 matches 7 bases. This CDR3 comprises 17 residues. Germline-derived CDR1 and CDR2 are MGHRA and YSYEKL. The junction had 14 bases not matched to a gene; V was cut back by 4 bases and J by 3 bases. DNA for the CDR3: TGCGCCAGCAGCCGGCCTCTCCTCGGGACAGATAAAGAGACCCAGTACTTC. Its protein is CASSRPLLGTDKETQYF.

This clone was seen at least ten times. The rearrangement joins TRBV5-8 to TRBJ1-2; TRBD1 aligns across 9 bases. Trimming cost V 2 bases and J 4 bases; bases outside gene matches: 3. This CDR3 spans 14 amino acids. Germline values: CDR1 SGHTS, CDR2 YDEGEE. This chain's CDR3 is CASSFETGGYGYTF. The CDR3 DNA reads TGTGCCAGCAGCTTTGAGACAGGGGGCTATGGCTACACCTTC.

This rearrangement joins TRBV20-1 to TRBJ1-1, with D unresolved. Germline CDR1 and CDR2: DFQATT and SNEGSKA (reference sequence). Trimming took off 3 bases at V and 5 bases at J, with 4 bases between the two ends. The CDR3 has 10 amino acids. Written as DNA, the CDR3 is TGCAGTGCTAGGAGGACTGAAGCTTTCTTT. Its translation is CSARRTEAFF.

This clone was counted many times. V and J are TRBV28 and TRBJ1-1; D gene uncertain. Trimming took 3 bases from V and 4 from J, leaving 12 bases between them. Germline lookup yields CDR1 MDHEN and CDR2 SYDVKM. This CDR3 has 14 amino acids. In DNA, the CDR3 is TGTGCCAGCAGTTTCTCAGGACCCGTCACTGAAGCTTTCTTT. This codes for CASSFSGPVTEAFF.

This clone was counted a few times. One end of the junction is discordant with germline, which a read error may explain. The chain links TRBV9 to TRBJ1-2, with 7 bases aligning to TRBD1. Germline V gene data show CDR1 as SGDLS and CDR2 as YYNGEE. The CDR3 runs to 11 residues. This CDR3 reads CVSRGGGGYIF. Written as DNA, the CDR3 is TGTGTCAGCAGGGGGGGAGGCGGCTACATCTTC.

This clone appeared many times. The chain has TRBV7-2 and TRBJ1-5; D is unclear. The CDR3 extends over 12 amino acids. Germline CDR1 and CDR2: SGHTA and FQGNSA. The V and J ends lost 5 bases and 4 bases respectively, with 6 bases between them. Here the CDR3 DNA reads TGTGCCAGCAGCCAAAGAAATCAGCCCCAGCATTTT. Its protein product is CASSQRNQPQHF.

The chain carries TRBV5-1 and TRBJ2-7, with 8 bases aligning to TRBD2. In germline, CDR1 is SGHRS, CDR2 YFSETQ. V shed 3 bases, J shed 7 bases, and the junction held 9 bases outside the gene matches. The CDR3 loop spans 14 amino acids. The CDR3 region is CASSSLAGPGEQYF. The DNA for the CDR3 is TGCGCCAGCAGCTCGCTAGCGGGTCCGGGGGAGCAGTACTTC.

This clone was observed many times. The chain recombines TRBV20-1 with TRBJ2-3; 9 bases fit TRBD2. The CDR3 has 15 residues. Germline-derived CDR1 and CDR2 are DFQATT and SNEGSKA (reference sequence). The V and J ends lost 2 bases and 6 bases, in that order; junction bases with no gene match: 9. The CDR3 nucleotides read TGCAGTGCTAGACAGACTAGCGGAAAATCGGATACGCAGTATTTT. Residues: CSARQTSGKSDTQYF.

Ten or more counts support this clone. This sequence joins TRBV9 and TRBJ2-2, with no clear D. The V gene's germline CDR1 is SGDLS and CDR2 YYNGEE. Between the trimmed V and J ends, which lost 0 bases and 6 bases, there was a span of 15 bases. The CDR3 runs to 16 residues. Here the CDR3 DNA reads TGTGCCAGCAGCGTAGAGGGCAACGATAGGGCCGGGGAGCTGTTTTTT. As protein: CASSVEGNDRAGELFF. The full variable domain, its missing parts supplied by reference TRBV9 and TRBJ2-2, is DSGVTQTPKHLITATGQRVTLRCSPRSGDLSVYWYQQSLDQGLQFLIQYYNGEERAKGNILERFSAQQFPDLHSELNLSSLELGDSALYFCASSVEGNDRAGELFFGEGSRLTVL.

The sample holds many counts of this clone. The genes are TRBV4-1 and TRBJ1-5; D possibly corresponds to TRBD1 (5 bases). The CDR3 is 15 amino acids. V was trimmed by 4 bases and J by 4 bases, leaving 14 bases between them. Germline V gives CDR1 MGHRA, CDR2 YSYEKL. The CDR3 nucleotides read TGCGCCAGCAGCCCCACCCGGGGGTCAAATCAGCCCCAGCATTTT. Amino acids: CASSPTRGSNQPQHF.